The sequence of this TCR beta chain was determined in a study of PD-1 blockade in classical Hodgkin lymphoma. At the level of the study: The nivolumab dose that patients received was 3 mg/kg, given intravenously every 2 weeks.

General observations from the study: Whoever responded completely had baseline diversity much like that seen in newly diagnosed patients.

Per germline, CDR1 SEHNR and CDR2 FQNEAQ (reference sequence). The CDR3 is 15 amino acids. Losses at the gene ends were 8 bases for V and 2 bases for J; bases not matched to a gene: 10. The patients all showed relapse after autologous stem cell transplantation, while their brentuximab vedotin exposure varied. TCRdb's copy holds only in-frame clones and misses some; the assay was immunoSEQ multiplex PCR. The repertoire has around 10,000 clones, approximately 80% of them found once; the top ten carry 34%. This clone is a singleton in its sample. Its cognate antigen is unknown. The material was peripheral blood mononuclear cells (PBMCs), obtained before the second cycle of nivolumab. The receptor's source is a human donor with classical Hodgkin lymphoma. This sequence joins TRBV7-9 and TRBJ1-1; TRBD1 matches 8 bases. The DNA for the CDR3 is TGTGCCAGCCCTGGACAGGGTGGTTTAAACACTGAAGCTTTCTTT. Amino acid sequence: CASPGQGGLNTEAFF.